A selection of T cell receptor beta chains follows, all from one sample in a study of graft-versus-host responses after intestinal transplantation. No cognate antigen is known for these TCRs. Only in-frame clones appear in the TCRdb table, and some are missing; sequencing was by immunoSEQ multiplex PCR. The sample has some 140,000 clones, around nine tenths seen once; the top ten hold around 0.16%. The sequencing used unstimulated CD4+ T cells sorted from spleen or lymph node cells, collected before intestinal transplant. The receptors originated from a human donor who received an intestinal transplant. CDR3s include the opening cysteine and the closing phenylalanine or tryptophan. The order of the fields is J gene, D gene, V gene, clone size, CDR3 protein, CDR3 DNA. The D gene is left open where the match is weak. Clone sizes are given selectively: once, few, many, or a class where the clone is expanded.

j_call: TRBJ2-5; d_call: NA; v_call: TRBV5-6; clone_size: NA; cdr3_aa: CASSLVVGEQYF; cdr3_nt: TGTGCCAGCAGCTTGGTGGTCGGAGAGCAGTACTTC
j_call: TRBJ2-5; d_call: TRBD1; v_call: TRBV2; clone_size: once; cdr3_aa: CASSPRTGRTETQYF; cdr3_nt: TGTGCCAGCAGTCCCCGGACAGGGCGGACAGAGACCCAGTACTTC
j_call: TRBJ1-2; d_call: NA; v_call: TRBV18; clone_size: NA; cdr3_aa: CASSPPTGNYGYTF; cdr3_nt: TGTGCCAGCTCACCCCCCACAGGGAACTATGGCTACACCTTC
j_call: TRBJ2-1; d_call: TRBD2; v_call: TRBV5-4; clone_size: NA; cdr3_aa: CASSLEASGGGNEQFF; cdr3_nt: TGTGCCAGCAGCTTGGAGGCTAGCGGGGGAGGCAATGAGCAGTTCTTC
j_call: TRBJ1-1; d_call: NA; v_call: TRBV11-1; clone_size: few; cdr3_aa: CASSLWSGGLNTEAFF; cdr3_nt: TGTGCCAGCAGCTTATGGTCCGGTGGCCTAAACACTGAAGCTTTCTTT
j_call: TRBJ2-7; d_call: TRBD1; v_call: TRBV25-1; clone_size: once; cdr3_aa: CAGRDSFYEQYF; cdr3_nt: TGTGCCGGACGGGACAGCTTCTACGAGCAGTACTTC
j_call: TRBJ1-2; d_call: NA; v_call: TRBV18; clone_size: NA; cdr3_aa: CASSPNTGSGDYGYTF; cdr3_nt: TGTGCCAGCTCACCGAATACAGGGTCTGGGGACTATGGCTACACCTTC
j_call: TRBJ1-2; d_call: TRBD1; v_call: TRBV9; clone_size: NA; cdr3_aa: CASSKDRDYGYTF; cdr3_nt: TGTGCCAGCAGCAAAGACAGGGACTATGGCTACACCTTC
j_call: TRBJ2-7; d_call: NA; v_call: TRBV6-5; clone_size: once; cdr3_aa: CASSPEGGMYEQYF; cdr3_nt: TGTGCCAGCAGTCCCGAGGGGGGTATGTACGAGCAGTACTTC
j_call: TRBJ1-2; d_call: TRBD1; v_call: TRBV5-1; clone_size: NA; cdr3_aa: CASSLAAGQGTWFYGYTF; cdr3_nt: TGCGCCAGCAGCTTGGCCGCGGGACAGGGGACGTGGTTCTATGGCTACACCTTC
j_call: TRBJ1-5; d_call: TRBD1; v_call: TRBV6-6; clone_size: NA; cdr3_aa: CASRDQGATQPQHF; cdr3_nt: TGTGCCAGCAGAGACCAGGGGGCGACTCAGCCCCAGCATTTT
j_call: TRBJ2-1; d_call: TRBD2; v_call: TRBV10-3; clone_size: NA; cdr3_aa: CAISKAGMGNNEQFF; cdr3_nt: TGTGCCATCAGTAAAGCGGGGATGGGAAACAATGAGCAGTTCTTC
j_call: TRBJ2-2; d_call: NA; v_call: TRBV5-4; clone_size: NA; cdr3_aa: CASSLGGGTTPGELFF; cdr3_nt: TGTGCCAGCAGCTTAGGGGGGGGGACCACTCCCGGGGAGCTGTTTTTT
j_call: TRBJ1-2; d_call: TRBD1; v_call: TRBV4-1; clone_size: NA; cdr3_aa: CASSPRDRGLYGYTF; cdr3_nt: TGCGCCAGCAGCCCCAGGGACAGGGGCCTTTATGGCTACACCTTC
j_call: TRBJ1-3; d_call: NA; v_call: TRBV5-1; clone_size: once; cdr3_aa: CASSLARSAGNTIYF; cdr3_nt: TGCGCCAGCAGCTTGGCAAGGTCCGCTGGAAACACCATATATTTT
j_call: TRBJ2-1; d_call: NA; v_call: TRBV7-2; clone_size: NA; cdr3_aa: CASSPIPWNEQFF; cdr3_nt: TGTGCCAGCAGCCCAATTCCTTGGAATGAGCAGTTCTTC
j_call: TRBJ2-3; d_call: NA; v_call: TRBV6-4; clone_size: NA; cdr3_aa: CASSLGKDTDTQYF; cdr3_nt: TGTGCCAGCAGTCTAGGAAAGGACACAGATACGCAGTATTTT
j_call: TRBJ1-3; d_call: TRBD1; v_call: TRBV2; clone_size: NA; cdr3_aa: CASSVQGGSSGNTIYF; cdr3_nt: TGTGCCAGCAGTGTCCAGGGGGGGAGCTCTGGAAACACCATATATTTT
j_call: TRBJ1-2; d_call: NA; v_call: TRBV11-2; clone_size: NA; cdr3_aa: CASSLEGLLYTF; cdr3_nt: TGTGCCAGCAGCTTAGAGGGTCTCCTCTACACCTTC
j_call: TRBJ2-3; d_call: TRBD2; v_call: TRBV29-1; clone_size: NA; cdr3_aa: CSVEGLAGGTDTQYF; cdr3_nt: TGCAGCGTTGAGGGACTAGCGGGGGGCACAGATACGCAGTATTTT
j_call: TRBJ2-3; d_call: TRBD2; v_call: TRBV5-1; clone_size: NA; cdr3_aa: CASSPRGGWQYF; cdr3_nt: TGCGCCAGCAGCCCACGGGGGGGGTGGCAGTATTTT
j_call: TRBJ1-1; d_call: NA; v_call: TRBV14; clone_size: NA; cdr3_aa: CASSQGTRGNTEAFF; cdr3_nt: TGTGCCAGCAGCCAGGGGACTCGAGGGAACACTGAAGCTTTCTTT
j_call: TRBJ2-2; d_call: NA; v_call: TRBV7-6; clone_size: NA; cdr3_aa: CASSGRYTGELFF; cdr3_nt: TGTGCCAGCAGCGGACGGTACACCGGGGAGCTGTTTTTT
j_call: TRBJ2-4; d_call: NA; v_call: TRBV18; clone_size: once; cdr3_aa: CASSPNNLLAKNIQYF; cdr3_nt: TGTGCCAGCTCACCGAATAACCTTCTAGCCAAAAACATTCAGTACTTC
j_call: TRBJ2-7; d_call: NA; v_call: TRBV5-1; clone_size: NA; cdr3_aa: CASSLKGDNSYEQYF; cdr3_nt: TGCGCCAGCAGCTTAAAGGGTGACAATTCCTACGAGCAGTACTTC
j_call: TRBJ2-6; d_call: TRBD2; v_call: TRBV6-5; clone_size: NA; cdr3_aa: CASSRGGSGANVLTF; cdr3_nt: TGTGCCAGCAGTCGGGGGGGCTCTGGGGCCAACGTCCTGACTTTC
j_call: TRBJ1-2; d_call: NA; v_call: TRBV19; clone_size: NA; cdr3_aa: CASSLVGRYGYTF; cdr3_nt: TGTGCCAGTAGTCTTGTCGGTCGATATGGCTACACCTTC
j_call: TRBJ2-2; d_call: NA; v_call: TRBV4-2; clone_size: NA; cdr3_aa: CASSRTRAGGTGELFF; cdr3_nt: TGTGCCAGCAGCCGGACTCGAGCCGGGGGCACCGGGGAGCTGTTTTTT
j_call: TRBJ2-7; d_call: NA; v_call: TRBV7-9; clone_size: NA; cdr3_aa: CASSLRGHYEQYF; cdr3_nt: TGTGCCAGCAGCTTGCGAGGGCATTACGAGCAGTACTTC
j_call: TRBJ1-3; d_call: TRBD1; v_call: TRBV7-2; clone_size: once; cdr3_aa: CASSSRLDRGRHTIYF; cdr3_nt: TGTGCCAGCAGCTCCCGACTGGACAGGGGGAGACACACCATATATTTT
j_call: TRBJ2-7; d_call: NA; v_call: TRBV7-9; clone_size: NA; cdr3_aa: CASSLRTVYEQYF; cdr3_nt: TGTGCCAGCAGCCTGAGGACAGTCTACGAGCAGTACTTC
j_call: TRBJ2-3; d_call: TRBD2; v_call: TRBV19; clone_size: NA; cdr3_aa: CASSIIRGGETDTQYF; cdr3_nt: TGTGCCAGTAGTATTATACGCGGGGGGGAAACAGATACGCAGTATTTT
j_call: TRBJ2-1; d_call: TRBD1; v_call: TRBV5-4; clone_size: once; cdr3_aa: CASSFDRGTYNEQFF; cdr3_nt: TGTGCCAGCAGCTTCGACAGGGGTACCTACAATGAGCAGTTCTTC
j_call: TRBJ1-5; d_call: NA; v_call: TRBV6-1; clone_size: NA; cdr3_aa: CASSGQSRQPQHF; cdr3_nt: TGTGCCAGCAGTGGACAGTCGAGGCAGCCCCAGCATTTT
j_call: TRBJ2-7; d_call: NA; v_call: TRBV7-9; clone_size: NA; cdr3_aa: CASSLGQAGANEQYF; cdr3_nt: TGTGCCAGCAGCTTAGGCCAGGCGGGGGCGAACGAGCAGTACTTC
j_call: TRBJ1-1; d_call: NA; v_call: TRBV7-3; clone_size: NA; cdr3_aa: CASSHYLDTEAFF; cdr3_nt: TGTGCCAGCAGCCACTATCTGGACACTGAAGCTTTCTTT
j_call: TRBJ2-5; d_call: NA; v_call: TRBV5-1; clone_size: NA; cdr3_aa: CASSQYYERQPETQYF; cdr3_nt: TGCGCCAGCAGCCAATACTATGAAAGACAGCCGGAGACCCAGTACTTC
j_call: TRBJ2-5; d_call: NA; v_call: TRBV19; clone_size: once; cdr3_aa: CASSTPGSRGGQETQYF; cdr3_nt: TGTGCCAGTAGTACCCCAGGGAGCAGGGGAGGCCAAGAGACCCAGTACTTC
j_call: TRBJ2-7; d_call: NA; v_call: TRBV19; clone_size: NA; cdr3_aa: CASSFGGPSYEQYF; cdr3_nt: TGTGCCAGTAGTTTCGGGGGTCCCTCCTACGAGCAGTACTTC
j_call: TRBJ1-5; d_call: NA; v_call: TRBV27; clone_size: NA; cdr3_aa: CASRGGRNQPQHF; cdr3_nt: TGTGCCAGCAGGGGGGGCCGGAATCAGCCCCAGCATTTT
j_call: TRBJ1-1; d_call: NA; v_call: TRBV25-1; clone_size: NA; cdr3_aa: CATQNQGGAFF; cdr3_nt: TGTGCCACCCAAAACCAGGGAGGAGCTTTCTTT
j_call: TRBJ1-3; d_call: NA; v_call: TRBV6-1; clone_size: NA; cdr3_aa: CASRQAGSGNTIYF; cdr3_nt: TGTGCCAGCAGACAGGCGGGCTCTGGAAACACCATATATTTT
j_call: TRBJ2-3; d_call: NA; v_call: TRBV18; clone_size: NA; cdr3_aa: CASSRLGTSKSTDTQYF; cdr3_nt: TGTGCCAGCTCACGCCTCGGGACTTCCAAAAGCACAGATACGCAGTATTTT
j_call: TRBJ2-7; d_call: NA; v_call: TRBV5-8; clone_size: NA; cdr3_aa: CASSLSLWAGEQYF; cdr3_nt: TGTGCCAGCAGCCTGAGTCTTTGGGCCGGCGAGCAGTACTTC
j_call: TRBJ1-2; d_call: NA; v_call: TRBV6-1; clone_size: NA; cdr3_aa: CASSRRDGPYGYTF; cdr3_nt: TGTGCCAGCAGTCGTCGGGACGGACCCTATGGCTACACCTTC
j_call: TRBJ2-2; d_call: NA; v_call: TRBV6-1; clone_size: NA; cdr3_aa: CASSAVPLYTGELFF; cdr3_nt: TGTGCCAGCAGTGCGGTGCCCTTGTACACCGGGGAGCTGTTTTTT
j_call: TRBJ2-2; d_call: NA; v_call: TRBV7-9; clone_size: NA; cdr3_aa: CASSYPGVDIGELLF; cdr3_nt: TGTGCCAGCAGCTACCCGGGCGTGGACATCGGGGAGCTGCTTTTT
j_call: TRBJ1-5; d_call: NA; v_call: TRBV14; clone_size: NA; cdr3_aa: CASSHRDGQPQHF; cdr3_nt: TGTGCCAGCAGCCACAGGGACGGTCAGCCCCAGCATTTT
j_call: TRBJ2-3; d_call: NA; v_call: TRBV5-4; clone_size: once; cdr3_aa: CASSLASRTDTQYF; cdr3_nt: TGTGCCAGCAGCTTGGCGAGCCGCACAGATACGCAGTATTTT
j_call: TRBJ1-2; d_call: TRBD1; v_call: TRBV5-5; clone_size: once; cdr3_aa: CASRRGQGVPLRYTF; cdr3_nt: TGTGCCAGCAGAAGGGGACAGGGGGTTCCCCTCCGCTACACCTTC
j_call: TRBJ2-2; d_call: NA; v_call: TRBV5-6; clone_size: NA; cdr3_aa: CASSLTGQNTGELFF; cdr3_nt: TGTGCCAGCAGCTTAACCGGACAGAACACCGGGGAGCTGTTTTTT
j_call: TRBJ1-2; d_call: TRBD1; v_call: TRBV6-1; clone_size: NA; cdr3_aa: CASSEWMGGQAGLNYGYTF; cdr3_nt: TGTGCCAGCAGTGAATGGATGGGGGGACAGGCCGGACTTAACTATGGCTACACCTTC
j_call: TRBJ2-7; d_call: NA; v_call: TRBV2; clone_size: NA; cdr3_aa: CASKTGYEQYF; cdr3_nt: TGTGCCAGTAAGACTGGCTACGAGCAGTACTTC